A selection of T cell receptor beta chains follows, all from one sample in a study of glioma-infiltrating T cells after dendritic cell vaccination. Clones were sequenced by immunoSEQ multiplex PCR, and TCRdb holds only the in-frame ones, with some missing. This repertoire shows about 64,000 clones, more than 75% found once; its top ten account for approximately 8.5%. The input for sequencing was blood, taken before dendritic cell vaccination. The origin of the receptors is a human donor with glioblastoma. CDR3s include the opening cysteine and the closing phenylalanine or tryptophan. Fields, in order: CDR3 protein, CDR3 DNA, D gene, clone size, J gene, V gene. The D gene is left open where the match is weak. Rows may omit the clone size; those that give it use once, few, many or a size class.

CACQKTSSTDTQYF TGTGCCTGTCAGAAAACGTCGAGCACAGATACGCAGTATTTT . . TRBJ2-3 TRBV30
CASSSIFRSGTGANVLTF TGTGCCAGCAGCTCCATATTCCGTTCAGGGACTGGGGCCAACGTCCTGACTTTC . once TRBJ2-6 TRBV7-8
CASSQDGYPGRYGYTF TGCGCCAGCAGCCAAGACGGGTACCCAGGGCGCTATGGCTACACCTTC . . TRBJ1-2 TRBV4-1
CASSPGLAGAYEQYF TGTGCCAGCTCCCCTGGACTAGCGGGGGCCTACGAGCAGTACTTC TRBD2 . TRBJ2-7 TRBV18
CASSLGGEDGYTF TGTGCCAGCAGCTTAGGGGGGGAGGATGGCTACACCTTC . few TRBJ1-2 TRBV7-2
CAWSVGGGARDTQYF TGTGCCTGGAGCGTCGGAGGGGGGGCGCGGGATACGCAGTATTTT . . TRBJ2-3 TRBV30
CASSLAGGLQETQYF TGTGCCAGCAGTCTAGCGGGGGGACTCCAAGAGACCCAGTACTTC TRBD2 . TRBJ2-5 TRBV2
CASSQGTALTNEKLFF TGTGCCAGCAGCCAAGGGACAGCCCTTACGAATGAAAAACTGTTTTTT . . TRBJ1-4 TRBV4-2
CASSAPGIHTEAFF TGTGCCAGCAGTGCCCCGGGAATCCACACTGAAGCTTTCTTT . . TRBJ1-1 TRBV28
CASSLQFQETQYF TGTGCCAGCAGTCTACAGTTCCAAGAGACCCAGTACTTC . . TRBJ2-5 TRBV9
CASSVGGIRNTIYF TGTGCCAGCAGCGTCGGAGGAATCCGAAACACCATATATTTT . . TRBJ1-3 TRBV9
CASSRGSQGYNEQFF TGTGCCAGCAGCCGCGGGTCCCAGGGGTACAATGAGCAGTTCTTC . . TRBJ2-1 TRBV14
CASSLALGQGARVYGYTF TGTGCCAGCAGCTTGGCCCTGGGACAGGGGGCGCGGGTCTATGGCTACACCTTC TRBD1 once TRBJ1-2 TRBV5-8
CASSEGSAYGYTF TGCGCCAGCAGTGAGGGCAGCGCCTATGGCTACACCTTC . few TRBJ1-2 TRBV10-1
CASSLRGGEQYF TGTGCCAGCAGCTTACGGGGGGGGGAGCAGTACTTC TRBD2 . TRBJ2-7 TRBV7-9
CSVRPIRDRAPYGYTF TGCAGCGTCCGACCCATACGGGACAGGGCCCCCTATGGCTACACCTTC TRBD1 once TRBJ1-2 TRBV29-1
CASSLASQAGGYTF TGTGCCAGCAGCTTAGCCTCGCAGGCAGGTGGCTACACCTTC . . TRBJ1-2 TRBV7-9
CASSLGQGNNSPLHF TGTGCCAGCAGCCTCGGACAGGGTAATAATTCACCCCTCCACTTT TRBD1 . TRBJ1-6 TRBV6-1
CASSQSITTLRNTEAFF TGCGCCAGCAGTCAATCAATAACGACATTACGGAACACTGAAGCTTTCTTT . . TRBJ1-1 TRBV23-1
CASGEYSNQPQHF TGTGCCAGCGGTGAATATAGCAATCAGCCCCAGCATTTT . . TRBJ1-5 TRBV2
CASSTGQGYSQPQHF TGTGCCAGCAGTACGGGACAGGGGTATTCTCAGCCCCAGCATTTT TRBD1 once TRBJ1-5 TRBV28
CATSRVLAGGLFF TGTGCCACCAGCAGAGTACTAGCGGGGGGCCTATTCTTC TRBD2 . TRBJ2-1 TRBV15
CASSPQWTGFGEKLFF TGCGCCAGCAGCCCCCAATGGACAGGGTTTGGCGAAAAACTGTTTTTT TRBD1 . TRBJ1-4 TRBV10-2
CASSQTASYNEQFF TGCGCCAGCAGCCAAACAGCATCCTACAATGAGCAGTTCTTC . . TRBJ2-1 TRBV5-1
CASRRQGTNYGYTF TGTGCCAGCAGACGACAGGGAACAAACTATGGCTACACCTTC TRBD1 . TRBJ1-2 TRBV6-1
CASSPSEGTQYF TGTGCCAGCAGTCCAAGTGAGGGGACCCAGTACTTC . . TRBJ2-5 TRBV7-9
CASSLSQTGVADTQYF TGTGCCAGCTCACTCAGTCAGACAGGGGTAGCAGATACGCAGTATTTT TRBD1 . TRBJ2-3 TRBV18
CSAEHSAGGVNTEAFF TGCAGCGCTGAGCACTCGGCCGGTGGAGTGAACACTGAAGCTTTCTTT . . TRBJ1-1 TRBV29-1
CASSSGGAMNTQYF TGTGCCAGCAGTTCCGGGGGGGCCATGAATACGCAGTATTTT TRBD2 few TRBJ2-3 TRBV28
CASSLGGTGRYEQYF TGCGCCAGCAGCTTGGGGGGGACAGGGCGGTACGAGCAGTACTTC TRBD1 once TRBJ2-7 TRBV5-1
CASSGTDFNEKLFF TGTGCCAGCAGCGGGACAGACTTTAATGAAAAACTGTTTTTT TRBD1 . TRBJ1-4 TRBV2
CASSPGGTGNTIYF TGTGCCAGCTCACCAGGGGGCACTGGAAACACCATATATTTT . . TRBJ1-3 TRBV18
CASSVAGSYEQYF TGTGCCAGTAGCGTAGCGGGGTCCTACGAGCAGTACTTC TRBD2 . TRBJ2-7 TRBV19
CASSPILGGKNIQYF TGTGCCAGTAGTCCCATCCTGGGGGGGAAAAACATTCAGTACTTC TRBD2 . TRBJ2-4 TRBV19
CASSTGTASEKLFF TGTGCCAGTAGTACGGGGACAGCGTCAGAAAAACTGTTTTTT TRBD1 . TRBJ1-4 TRBV19
CASSSSWTAEAFF TGTGCCAGCAGCTCGTCTTGGACAGCCGAAGCTTTCTTT . . TRBJ1-1 TRBV7-6
CASSWGLGMSSYEQYF TGCGCCAGCAGCTGGGGCCTGGGTATGAGCTCCTACGAGCAGTACTTC . few TRBJ2-7 TRBV5-1